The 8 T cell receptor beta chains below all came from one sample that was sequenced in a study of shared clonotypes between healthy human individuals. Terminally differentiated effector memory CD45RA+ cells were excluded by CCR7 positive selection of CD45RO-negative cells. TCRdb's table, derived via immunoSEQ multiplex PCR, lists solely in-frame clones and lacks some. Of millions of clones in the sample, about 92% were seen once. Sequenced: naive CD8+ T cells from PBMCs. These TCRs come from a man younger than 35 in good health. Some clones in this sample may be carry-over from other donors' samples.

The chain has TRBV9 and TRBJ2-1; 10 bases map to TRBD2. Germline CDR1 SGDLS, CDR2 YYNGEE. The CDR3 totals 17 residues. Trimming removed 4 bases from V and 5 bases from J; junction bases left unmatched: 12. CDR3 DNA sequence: TGTGCCAGCAGCTACAATCCCCTTAGCGGGAGGCACAATGAGCAGTTCTTC. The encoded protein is CASSYNPLSGRHNEQFF.

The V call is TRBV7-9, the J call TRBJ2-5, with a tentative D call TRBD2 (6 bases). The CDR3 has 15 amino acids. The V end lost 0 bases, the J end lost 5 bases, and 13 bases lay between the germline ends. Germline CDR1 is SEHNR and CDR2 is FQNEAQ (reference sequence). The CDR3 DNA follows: TGTGCCAGCAGCTTAGCGCTGGGGACTGGTGAGACCCAGTACTTC. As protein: CASSLALGTGETQYF. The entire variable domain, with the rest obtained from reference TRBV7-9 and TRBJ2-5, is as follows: DTGVSQNPRHKITKRGQNVTFRCDPISEHNRLYWYRQTLGQGPEFLTYFQNEAQLEKSRLLSDRFSAERPKGSFSTLEIQRTEQGDSAMYLCASSLALGTGETQYFGPGTRLLVL.

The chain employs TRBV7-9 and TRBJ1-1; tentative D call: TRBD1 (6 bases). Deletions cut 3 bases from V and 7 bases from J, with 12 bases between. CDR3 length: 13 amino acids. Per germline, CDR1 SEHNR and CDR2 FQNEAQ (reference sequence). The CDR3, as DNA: TGTGCCAGCAGCTTGGGGGGGCGGATTGAAGCTTTCTTT. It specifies CASSLGGRIEAFF.

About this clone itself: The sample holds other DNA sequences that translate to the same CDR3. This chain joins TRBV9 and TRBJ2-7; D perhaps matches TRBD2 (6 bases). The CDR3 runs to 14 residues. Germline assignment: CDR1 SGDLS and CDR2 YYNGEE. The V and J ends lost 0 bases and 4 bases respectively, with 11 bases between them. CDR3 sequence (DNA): TGTGCCAGCAGCGTAGGGGATAGCGGTTACGAGCAGTACTTC. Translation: CASSVGDSGYEQYF. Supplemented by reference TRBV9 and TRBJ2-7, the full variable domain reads DSGVTQTPKHLITATGQRVTLRCSPRSGDLSVYWYQQSLDQGLQFLIQYYNGEERAKGNILERFSAQQFPDLHSELNLSSLELGDSALYFCASSVGDSGYEQYFGPGTRLTVT.

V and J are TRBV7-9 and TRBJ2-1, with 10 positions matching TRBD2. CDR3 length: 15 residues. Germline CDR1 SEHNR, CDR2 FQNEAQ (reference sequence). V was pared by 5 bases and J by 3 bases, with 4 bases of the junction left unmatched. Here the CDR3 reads CASSQASGSYNEQFF. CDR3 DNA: TGTGCCAGCAGCCAAGCTAGCGGGAGCTACAATGAGCAGTTCTTC.

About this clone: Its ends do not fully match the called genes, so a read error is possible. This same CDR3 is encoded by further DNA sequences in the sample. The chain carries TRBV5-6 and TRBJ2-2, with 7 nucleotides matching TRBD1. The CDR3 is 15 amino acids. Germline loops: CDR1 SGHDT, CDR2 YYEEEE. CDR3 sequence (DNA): TGTGCCAGCAGCCCAGGGACAGTGAACACTGGGGAGCTGTTTTTT. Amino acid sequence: CASSPGTVNTGELFF.

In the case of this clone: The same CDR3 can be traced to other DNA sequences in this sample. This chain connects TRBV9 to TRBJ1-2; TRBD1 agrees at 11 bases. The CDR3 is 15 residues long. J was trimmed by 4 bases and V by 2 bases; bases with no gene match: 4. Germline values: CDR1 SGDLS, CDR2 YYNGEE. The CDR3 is CASSVGQGAAYGYTF. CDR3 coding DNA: TGTGCCAGCAGCGTCGGACAGGGGGCGGCCTATGGCTACACCTTC.

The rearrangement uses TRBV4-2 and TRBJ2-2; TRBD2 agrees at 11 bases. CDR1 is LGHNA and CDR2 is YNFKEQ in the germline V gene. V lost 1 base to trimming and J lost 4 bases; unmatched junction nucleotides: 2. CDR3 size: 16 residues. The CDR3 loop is CASSQGGLAGTGELFF. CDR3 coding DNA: TGTGCCAGCAGCCAAGGAGGACTAGCGGGCACCGGGGAGCTGTTTTTT.